This T cell receptor (beta chain) was sequenced in a study of cytomegalovirus exposure and HLA in healthy donors. Regarding the study as a whole: Investigators reported 164 TCR beta chains as tied to cytomegalovirus. Segments of the TCR beta V type were, in most cases, productive about 90% or about 30% of the time in an earlier analysis. In a later analysis, an Asian-associated ancestry cluster reportedly showed fewer N-insertions than the approximately 620-donor mean.

The CDR3 covers 15 residues. The V end was cut by 1 base, the J end by 6 bases, with 13 bases between. Per the germline V gene, CDR1 is LGHNA and CDR2 is YSLEER. The PCR was carried out with 60 Vbeta primers and 13 Jbeta primers. Authors' processing steps: Later work found about 80 million unique TCR beta chains, with some 11 million shared. The assay was immunoSEQ multiplex PCR, and TCRdb's table has in-frame clones only and misses some. The V and J calls and clone size were taken over from that table, and D and trimming were inferred from the DNA. The profile shows about 170,000 clones, around three quarters of them singletons. This clone was counted between two and nine times. Antigen unknown.

The receptor's source is a woman aged 45-60 years in good health and CMV-seronegative. The V call is TRBV4-3, the J call TRBJ1-5; no firm D call. Sequenced sample: PBMCs. The CDR3 protein is CASSQAPGAAQPQHF. Written as DNA, the CDR3 is TGCGCCAGCAGCCAAGCCCCGGGAGCGGCTCAGCCCCAGCATTTT.